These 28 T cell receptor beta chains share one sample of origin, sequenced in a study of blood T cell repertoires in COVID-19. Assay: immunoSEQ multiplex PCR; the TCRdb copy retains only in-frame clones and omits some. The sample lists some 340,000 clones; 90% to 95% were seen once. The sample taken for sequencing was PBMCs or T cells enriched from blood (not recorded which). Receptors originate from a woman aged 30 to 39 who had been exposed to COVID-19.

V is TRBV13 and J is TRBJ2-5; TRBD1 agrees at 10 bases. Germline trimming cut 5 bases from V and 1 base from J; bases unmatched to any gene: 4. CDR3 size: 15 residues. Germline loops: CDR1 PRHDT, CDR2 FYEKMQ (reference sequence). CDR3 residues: CASSQDRGAQETQYF. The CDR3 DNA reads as TGTGCCAGCAGCCAGGACAGGGGGGCCCAAGAGACCCAGTACTTC.

CDR3: CASIIRDRSTDTQYF. In DNA, the CDR3 is TGTGCCAGCATTATCCGGGACAGGAGCACAGATACGCAGTATTTT. The gene calls are TRBV6-5 and TRBJ2-3, with 8 nucleotides matching TRBD1. The CDR3 totals 15 residues. Looked up from germline, CDR1 is MNHEY and CDR2 is SVGAGI. Trimming at V came to 7 bases and at J to 0 bases, leaving 6 bases not matched to a gene.

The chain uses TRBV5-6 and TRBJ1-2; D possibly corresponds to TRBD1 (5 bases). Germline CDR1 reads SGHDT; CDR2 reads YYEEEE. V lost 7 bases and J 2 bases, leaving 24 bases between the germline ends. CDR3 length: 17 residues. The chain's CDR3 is CASFPIARQSMNYGYTF. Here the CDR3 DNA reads TGTGCCAGCTTCCCAATTGCCAGACAGTCGATGAACTATGGCTACACCTTC.

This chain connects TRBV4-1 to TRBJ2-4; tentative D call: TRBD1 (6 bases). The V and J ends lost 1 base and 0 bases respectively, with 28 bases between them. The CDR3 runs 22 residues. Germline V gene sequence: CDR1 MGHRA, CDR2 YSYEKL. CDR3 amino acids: CASSQGTLLGTLGSLAKNIQYF. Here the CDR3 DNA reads TGCGCCAGCAGCCAAGGAACTTTACTTGGGACACTGGGGTCCCTAGCCAAAAACATTCAGTACTTC.

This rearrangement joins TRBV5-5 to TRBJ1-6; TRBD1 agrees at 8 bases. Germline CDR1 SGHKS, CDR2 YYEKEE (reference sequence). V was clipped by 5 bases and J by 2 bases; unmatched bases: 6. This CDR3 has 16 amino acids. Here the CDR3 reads CASSLTGGAYNSPLHF. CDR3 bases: TGTGCCAGCAGTTTAACAGGGGGAGCCTATAATTCACCCCTCCACTTT. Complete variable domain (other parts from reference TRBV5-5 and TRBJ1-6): DAGVTQSPTHLIKTRGQQVTLRCSPISGHKSVSWYQQVLGQGPQFIFQYYEKEERGRGNFPDRFSARQFPNYSSELNVNALLLGDSALYLCASSLTGGAYNSPLHFGNGTRLTVT.

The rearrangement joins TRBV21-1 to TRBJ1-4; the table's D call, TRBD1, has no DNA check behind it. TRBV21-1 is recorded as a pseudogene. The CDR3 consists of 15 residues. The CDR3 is CASSITGGAGEKLFF. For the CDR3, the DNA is TGTGCCAGCAGCATAACAGGGGGCGCTGGGGAAAAACTGTTTTTT.

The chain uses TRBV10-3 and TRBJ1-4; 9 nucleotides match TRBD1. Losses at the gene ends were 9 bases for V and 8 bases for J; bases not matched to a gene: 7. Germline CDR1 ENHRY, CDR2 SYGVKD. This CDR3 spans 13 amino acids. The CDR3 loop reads CAIGTGYREKLFF. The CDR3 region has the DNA TGTGCCATAGGGACAGGGTACCGAGAAAAACTGTTTTTT.

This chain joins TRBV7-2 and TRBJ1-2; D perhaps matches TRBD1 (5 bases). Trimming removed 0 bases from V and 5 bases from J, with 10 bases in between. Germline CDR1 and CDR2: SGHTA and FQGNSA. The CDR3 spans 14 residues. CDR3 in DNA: TGTGCCAGCAGCTTAGCGATGTCAGGGTATGGCTACACCTTC. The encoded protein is CASSLAMSGYGYTF.

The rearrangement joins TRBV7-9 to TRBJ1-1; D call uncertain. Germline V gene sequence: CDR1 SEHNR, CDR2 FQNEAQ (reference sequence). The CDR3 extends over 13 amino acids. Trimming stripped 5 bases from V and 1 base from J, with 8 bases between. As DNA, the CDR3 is TGTGCCAGCAGCCGCGCCCAGAACACTGAAGCTTTCTTT. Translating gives CASSRAQNTEAFF.

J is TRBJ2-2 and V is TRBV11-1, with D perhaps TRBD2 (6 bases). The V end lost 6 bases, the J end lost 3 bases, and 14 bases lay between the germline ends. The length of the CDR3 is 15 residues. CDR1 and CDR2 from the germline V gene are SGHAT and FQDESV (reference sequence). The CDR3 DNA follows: TGTGCCAGCAGTACGGCCGGGACTCACACCGGGGAGCTGTTTTTT. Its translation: CASSTAGTHTGELFF.

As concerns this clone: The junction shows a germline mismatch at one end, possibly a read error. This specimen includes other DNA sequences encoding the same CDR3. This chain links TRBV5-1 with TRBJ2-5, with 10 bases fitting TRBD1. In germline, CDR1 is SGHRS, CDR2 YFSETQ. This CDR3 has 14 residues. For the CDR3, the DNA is TGCGCTAGCAGCCTAGACAGGGGGCGGAAGACCCAGTACTTC. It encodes CASSLDRGRKTQYF.

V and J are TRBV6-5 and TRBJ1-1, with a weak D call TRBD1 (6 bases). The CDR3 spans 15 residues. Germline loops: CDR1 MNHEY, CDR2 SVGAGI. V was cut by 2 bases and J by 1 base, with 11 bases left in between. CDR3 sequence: CASSYPNRENTEAFF. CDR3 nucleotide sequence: TGTGCCAGCAGTTACCCTAACAGGGAGAACACTGAAGCTTTCTTT.

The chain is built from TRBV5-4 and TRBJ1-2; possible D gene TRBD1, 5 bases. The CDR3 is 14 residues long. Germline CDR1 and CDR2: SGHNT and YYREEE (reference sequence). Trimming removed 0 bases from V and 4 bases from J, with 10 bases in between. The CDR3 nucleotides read TGTGCCAGCAGCTTGGGACAGCTTACCTATGGCTACACCTTC. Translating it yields CASSLGQLTYGYTF.

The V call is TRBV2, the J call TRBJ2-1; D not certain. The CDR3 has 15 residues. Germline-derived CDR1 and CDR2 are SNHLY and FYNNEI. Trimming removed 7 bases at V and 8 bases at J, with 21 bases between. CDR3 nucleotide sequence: TGTGCCAGCACAACTTTGCTCCGACAACCCGATGAGCAGTTCTTC. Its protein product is CASTTLLRQPDEQFF.

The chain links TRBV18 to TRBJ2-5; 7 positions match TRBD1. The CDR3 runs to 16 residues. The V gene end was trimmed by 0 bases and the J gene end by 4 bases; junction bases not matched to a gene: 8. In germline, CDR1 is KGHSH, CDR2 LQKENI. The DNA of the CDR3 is TGTGCCAGCTCACCACCGAACTTAGGGACAGTAGAGACCCAGTACTTC. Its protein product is CASSPPNLGTVETQYF.

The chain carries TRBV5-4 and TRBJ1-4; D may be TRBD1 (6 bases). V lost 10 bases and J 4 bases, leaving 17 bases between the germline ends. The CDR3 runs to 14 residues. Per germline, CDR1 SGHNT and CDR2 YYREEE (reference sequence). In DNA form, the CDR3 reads TGTGCCTCTAGTGCGGCAGGGGATAATGAAAAACTGTTTTTT. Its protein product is CASSAAGDNEKLFF.

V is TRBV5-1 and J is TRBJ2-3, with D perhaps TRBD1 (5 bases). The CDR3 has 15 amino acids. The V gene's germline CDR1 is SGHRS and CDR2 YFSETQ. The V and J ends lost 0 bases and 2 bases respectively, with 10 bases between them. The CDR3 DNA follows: TGCGCCAGCAGCTTGGCCTCGACAGTCACAGATACGCAGTATTTT. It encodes CASSLASTVTDTQYF.

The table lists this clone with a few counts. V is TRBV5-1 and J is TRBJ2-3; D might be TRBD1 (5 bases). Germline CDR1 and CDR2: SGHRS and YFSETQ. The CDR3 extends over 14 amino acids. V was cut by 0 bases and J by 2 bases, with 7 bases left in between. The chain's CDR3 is CASSLGQTTDTQYF. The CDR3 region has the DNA TGCGCCAGCAGCTTGGGACAGACCACAGATACGCAGTATTTT. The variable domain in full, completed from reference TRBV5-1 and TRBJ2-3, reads KAGVTQTPRYLIKTRGQQVTLSCSPISGHRSVSWYQQTPGQGLQFLFEYFSETQRNKGNFPGRFSGRQFSNSRSEMNVSTLELGDSALYLCASSLGQTTDTQYFGPGTRLTVL.

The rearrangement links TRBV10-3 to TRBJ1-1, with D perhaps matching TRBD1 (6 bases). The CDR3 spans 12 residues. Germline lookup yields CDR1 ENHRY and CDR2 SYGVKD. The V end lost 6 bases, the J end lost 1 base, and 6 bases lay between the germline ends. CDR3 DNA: TGTGCCATCAGACAGGGGAACACTGAAGCTTTCTTT. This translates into CAIRQGNTEAFF.

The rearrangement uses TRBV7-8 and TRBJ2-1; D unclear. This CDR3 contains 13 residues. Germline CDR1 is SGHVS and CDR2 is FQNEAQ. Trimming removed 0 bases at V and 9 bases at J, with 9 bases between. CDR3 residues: CASSLARPGEQFF. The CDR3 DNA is TGTGCCAGCAGCTTAGCGCGGCCTGGTGAGCAGTTCTTC.

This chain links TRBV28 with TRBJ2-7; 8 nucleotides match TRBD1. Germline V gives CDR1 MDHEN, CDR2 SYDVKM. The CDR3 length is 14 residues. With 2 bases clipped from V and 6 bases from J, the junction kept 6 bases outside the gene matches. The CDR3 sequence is CASSLPPTGGEQYF. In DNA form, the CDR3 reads TGTGCCAGCAGTTTACCCCCTACAGGGGGCGAGCAGTACTTC.

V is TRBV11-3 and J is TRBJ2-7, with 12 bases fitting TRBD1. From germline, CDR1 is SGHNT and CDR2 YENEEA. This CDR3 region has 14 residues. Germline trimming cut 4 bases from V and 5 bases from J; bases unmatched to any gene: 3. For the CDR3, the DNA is TGTGCCAGCAGCTCCGGGACAGGGGGCAACGAGCAGTACTTC. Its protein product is CASSSGTGGNEQYF. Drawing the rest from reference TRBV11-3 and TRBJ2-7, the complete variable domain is EAGVVQSPRYKIIEKKQPVAFWCNPISGHNTLYWYLQNLGQGPELLIRYENEEAVDDSQLPKDRFSAERLKGVDSTLKIQPAELGDSAVYLCASSSGTGGNEQYFGPGTRLTVT.

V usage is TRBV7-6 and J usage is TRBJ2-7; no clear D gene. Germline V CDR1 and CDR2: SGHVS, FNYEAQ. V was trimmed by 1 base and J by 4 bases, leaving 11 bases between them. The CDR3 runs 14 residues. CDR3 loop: CASSLVPQNYEQYF. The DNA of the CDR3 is TGTGCCAGCAGCTTAGTCCCCCAGAATTACGAGCAGTACTTC. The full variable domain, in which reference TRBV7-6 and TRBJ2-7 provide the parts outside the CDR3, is GAGVSQSPRYKVTKRGQDVALRCDPISGHVSLYWYRQALGQGPEFLTYFNYEAQQDKSGLPNDRFSAERPEGSISTLTIQRTEQRDSAMYRCASSLVPQNYEQYFGPGTRLTVT.

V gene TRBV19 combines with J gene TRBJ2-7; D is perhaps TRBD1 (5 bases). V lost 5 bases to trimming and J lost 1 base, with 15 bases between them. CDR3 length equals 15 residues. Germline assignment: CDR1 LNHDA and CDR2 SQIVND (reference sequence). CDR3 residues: CASSFRVAKSYEQYF. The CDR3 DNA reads TGTGCCAGTAGTTTCAGGGTCGCTAAATCCTACGAGCAGTACTTC.

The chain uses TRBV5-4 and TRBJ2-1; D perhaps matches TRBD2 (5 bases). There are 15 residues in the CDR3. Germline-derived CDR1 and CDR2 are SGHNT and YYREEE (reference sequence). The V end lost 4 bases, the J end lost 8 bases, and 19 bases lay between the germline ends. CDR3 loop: CASSPSASGSDEQFF. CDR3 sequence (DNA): TGTGCCAGCAGCCCAAGTGCTAGTGGGAGTGATGAGCAGTTCTTC.

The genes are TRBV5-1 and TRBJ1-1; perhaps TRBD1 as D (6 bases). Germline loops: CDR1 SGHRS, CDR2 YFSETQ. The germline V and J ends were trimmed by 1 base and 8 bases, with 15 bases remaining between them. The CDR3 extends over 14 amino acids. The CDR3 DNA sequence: TGCGCCAGCAGCTTGATGGGGGCCCCACCAGAAGCTTTCTTT. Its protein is CASSLMGAPPEAFF.

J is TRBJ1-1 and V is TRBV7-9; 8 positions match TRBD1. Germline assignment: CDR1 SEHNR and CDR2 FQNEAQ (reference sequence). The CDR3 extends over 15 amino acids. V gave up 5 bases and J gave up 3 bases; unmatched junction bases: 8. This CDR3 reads CASSDTTGVDTEAFF. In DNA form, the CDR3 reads TGTGCCAGCAGCGACACGACAGGGGTGGACACTGAAGCTTTCTTT.

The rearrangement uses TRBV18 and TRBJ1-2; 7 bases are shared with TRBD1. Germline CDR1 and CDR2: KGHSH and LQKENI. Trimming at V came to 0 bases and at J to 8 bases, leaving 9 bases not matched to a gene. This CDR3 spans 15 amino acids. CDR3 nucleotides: TGTGCCAGCTCACCACCGGGGACAGATGGGGCCGGCTACACCTTC. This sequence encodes CASSPPGTDGAGYTF.